The 21 T cell receptor beta chains below were found in one sample sequenced in a study of T-cell reconstitution after alpha-beta-depleted transplantation in children. The TCRbeta library incorporated unique molecular identifiers. TCRdb analysed the PCR reads with MiXCR anew, one entry per CDR3 protein. The sample holds 450,000 to 600,000 distinct CDR3 sequences, over 9.5% seen once. Material: PBMCs, obtained before TCRalphabeta/CD19-depleted stem cell transplant. These receptors were collected from a child aged 2-15 years with inherited bone marrow failure, due to receive a stem cell transplant.

V gene TRBV14 combines with J gene TRBJ2-6; 7 positions match TRBD1. The CDR3 runs to 19 residues. Germline V gives CDR1 SGHDN, CDR2 FVKESK. The ends lost 2 bases at V and 0 bases at J; junction bases unmatched: 10. CDR3 coding DNA: TGTGCCAGCAGCCAACCCCCGGGACAGCCTTACTCTGGGGCCAACGTCCTGACTTTC. This translates into CASSQPPGQPYSGANVLTF.

There are many counts of this clonotype. The V gene is TRBV28, the J gene TRBJ2-4; possibly TRBD2 for D (6 bases). Germline assignment: CDR1 MDHEN and CDR2 SYDVKM. The CDR3 consists of 15 residues. The germline V and J ends were trimmed by 4 bases and 0 bases, with 10 bases remaining between them. CDR3 DNA sequence: TGTGCCAGCAGTTCGCGGGGACTAGCCAAAAACATTCAGTACTTC. It encodes CASSSRGLAKNIQYF.

This clonotype came up once. A read error is possible here, since a much larger clone lies one base away. The chain joins TRBV29-1 to TRBJ2-5; TRBD1 is a possible D gene (5 bases). Per the germline V gene, CDR1 is SQVTM and CDR2 is ANQGSEA. The CDR3 extends over 17 amino acids. Trimming pared 2 bases from V and 0 bases from J, leaving 19 bases between. The chain's CDR3 is CSVESSGKGKYQETQYF. CDR3 nucleotides: TGCAGCGTTGAATCCTCTGGGAAGGGGAAGTACCAAGAGACCCAGTACTTC.

This clonotype was found a few times. The chain joins TRBV20-1 to TRBJ2-7; D may be TRBD2 (5 bases). Trimming took 3 bases from V and 2 from J, leaving 17 bases between them. There are 15 residues in the CDR3. The germline V gene encodes CDR1 DFQATT and CDR2 SNEGSKA (reference sequence). The CDR3 spells CSASPGVGVTYEQYF. The CDR3 DNA sequence: TGCAGTGCTAGTCCCGGGGTCGGCGTTACCTACGAGCAGTACTTC.

This clonotype has a count of ten or more. The chain links TRBV6-6 to TRBJ1-2; 7 bases agree with TRBD1. The germline CDR1 and CDR2 sequences are MNHNY and SVGAGI (reference sequence). The CDR3 covers 12 residues. Unmatched junction bases numbered 5, after V lost 0 bases and J lost 13 bases. The CDR3 sequence: CASSYSNRGGTF. DNA for the CDR3: TGTGCCAGCAGTTACTCGAACAGGGGCGGCACCTTC.

This clonotype was observed a handful of times. The chain couples TRBV4-3 to TRBJ1-4; 7 bases are shared with TRBD1. Looked up from germline, CDR1 is LGHNA and CDR2 is YSLEER. V was clipped by 0 bases and J by 8 bases; unmatched bases: 9. This CDR3 contains 16 residues. Here the CDR3 reads CASSQDPGRGSEKLFF. The CDR3 DNA reads as TGCGCCAGCAGCCAAGATCCCGGCAGGGGGAGCGAAAAACTGTTTTTT.

At least ten counts were recorded for this clonotype. The rearrangement uses TRBV12-3 or TRBV12-4 and TRBJ2-5; D gene uncertain. V was trimmed by 3 bases and J by 1 base, leaving 21 bases between them. There are 18 residues in the CDR3. The CDR3 coding sequence is TGTGCCAGCAGTTTCCTTCTTTCGGCCAGGAACTTCCAAGAGACCCAGTACTTC. Translation: CASSFLLSARNFQETQYF.

This clonotype was detected many times. The chain couples TRBV27 to TRBJ2-5; 7 bases are shared with TRBD1. With 2 bases clipped from V and 5 bases from J, the junction kept 5 bases outside the gene matches. Germline lookup yields CDR1 MNHEY and CDR2 SMNVEV (reference sequence). CDR3 size: 14 residues. The CDR3: CASSLRTGGETQYF. The DNA of the CDR3 is TGTGCCAGCAGTTTAAGGACAGGAGGCGAGACCCAGTACTTC.

This clonotype has a count of ten or more. Written as DNA, the CDR3 is TGTGCCATCAGTGGCGCCGTTGGGGAGCTGTTTTTT. This codes for CAISGAVGELFF. The V and J genes are TRBV10-3 and TRBJ2-2; the D is unclear. The CDR3 has 12 amino acids. V shed 4 bases and J shed 8 bases, with 8 bases lying between them. Germline lookup yields CDR1 ENHRY and CDR2 SYGVKD.

A remark on this clonotype: A read error may explain this, as a much larger clone is one base away. V and J are TRBV12-3 or TRBV12-4 and TRBJ1-4; 8 bases match TRBD1. CDR3 size: 15 residues. Trimming at V came to 3 bases and at J to 9 bases, leaving 9 bases not matched to a gene. The CDR3 nucleotides are TGTGCCAGCAGTTTTGGAGGACAGGGAGGACAAAAACTGTTTTTT. Residues: CASSFGGQGGQKLFF.

This clonotype was picked up many times. The chain combines TRBV7-9 with TRBJ2-7; possible D gene TRBD2, 6 bases. This CDR3 has 13 amino acids. Trimming stripped 5 bases from V and 3 bases from J, with 11 bases between. The germline gives CDR1 SEHNR, CDR2 FQNEAQ (reference sequence). The CDR3 region has the DNA TGTGCCAGCAGCATCCTGGGAGGCTACGAGCAGTACTTC. Its protein is CASSILGGYEQYF.

This clonotype was observed a handful of times. This chain uses TRBV9 with TRBJ2-2; 9 nucleotides agree with TRBD2. This CDR3 spans 16 amino acids. V was pared by 4 bases and J by 0 bases, with 4 bases of the junction left unmatched. The germline V gene has CDR1 SGDLS and CDR2 YYNGEE. The CDR3 region is CASSPGTSSNTGELFF. The DNA of the CDR3 is TGTGCCAGCAGCCCTGGGACTAGCTCGAACACCGGGGAGCTGTTTTTT.

Notes on this clonotype: A much more abundant neighbour one base away suggests this may be a read error. The chain carries TRBV25-1 and TRBJ2-7, with D maybe TRBD2 (5 bases). Between the trimmed V and J ends, which lost 1 base and 3 bases, there was a span of 13 bases. The CDR3 is 15 residues long. Germline V gene sequence: CDR1 MGHDK, CDR2 SYGVNS. The CDR3 here is CASSEFGPADYEQYF. In DNA, the CDR3 is TGTGCCAGCAGTGAATTTGGACCAGCGGACTACGAGCAGTACTTC.

This clonotype was detected a few times. The chain couples TRBV7-2 to TRBJ2-1, with D perhaps given as TRBD1 or TRBD2 (5 bases each). The CDR3 spans 14 residues. In germline, CDR1 is SGHTA, CDR2 FQGNSA. V was pared by 2 bases and J by 8 bases, with 13 bases between. The CDR3 sequence: CASSLSRGGHEQFF. The CDR3 DNA follows: TGTGCCAGCAGCTTAAGCCGTGGGGGTCATGAGCAGTTCTTC.

There are a few counts of this clonotype. This chain connects TRBV30 to TRBJ1-3; no clear D gene. With 3 bases removed from V and 1 base from J, the gap between germline ends came to 7 bases. The CDR3 covers 13 residues. Germline CDR1 and CDR2: GTSNPN and SVGIG (reference sequence). CDR3 in amino acids: CAWSLQSGNTIYF. DNA for the CDR3: TGTGCCTGGAGCCTACAGTCTGGAAACACCATATATTTT.

There are many counts of this clonotype. V and J are TRBV12-3 or TRBV12-4 and TRBJ2-7; 14 bases agree with TRBD2. The CDR3 has 17 amino acids. With 5 bases clipped from V and 2 bases from J, the junction kept 8 bases outside the gene matches. CDR3 region: CASSPNKGLAGAYEQYF. The CDR3 DNA follows: TGTGCCAGCAGTCCTAATAAGGGACTAGCGGGGGCCTACGAGCAGTACTTC.

This clonotype showed up many times. V is TRBV28 and J is TRBJ2-2; TRBD2 is a possible D gene (6 bases). Germline V lookup: CDR1 MDHEN, CDR2 SYDVKM. The CDR3 is 16 amino acids. The V and J ends lost 6 bases and 2 bases respectively, with 16 bases between them. CDR3 loop: CASRPMAGRNTGELFF. The CDR3 nucleotides are TGTGCCAGCAGGCCCATGGCGGGGAGAAACACCGGGGAGCTGTTTTTT.

In this sample, this clonotype turned up many times. The J gene is TRBJ2-7, the V gene TRBV20-1; D is ambiguous. The CDR3 consists of 13 residues. The V end lost 1 base, the J end lost 0 bases, and 7 bases lay between the germline ends. CDR1 DFQATT and CDR2 SNEGSKA come from the germline V gene (reference sequence). The CDR3 DNA reads as TGCAGTGCTAGAGTGCCAGGCTCCTACGAGCAGTACTTC. Translated, it gives CSARVPGSYEQYF.

This clonotype was picked up many times. The CDR3 reads CASSQDLLAGLYNEQFF. CDR3 nucleotide sequence: TGTGCCAGCAGCCAAGATTTGCTCGCCGGCTTGTACAATGAGCAGTTCTTC. This chain links TRBV4-2 with TRBJ2-1; no reliable D call. Germline V gene lookup returns CDR1 LGHNA and CDR2 YNFKEQ. CDR3 length: 17 amino acids. V lost 0 bases, J lost 4 bases, and 16 bases lay in between.

In this sample, this clonotype turned up many times. The chain is built from TRBV27 and TRBJ1-1, with a weak D call TRBD1 (5 bases). Trimming pared 5 bases from V and 7 bases from J, leaving 14 bases between. There are 13 residues in the CDR3. Germline-derived CDR1 and CDR2 are MNHEY and SMNVEV (reference sequence). CDR3 residues: CASSMVRGVEAFF. The CDR3 nucleotides read TGTGCCAGCAGTATGGTGCGGGGGGTTGAAGCTTTCTTT.

This clonotype was seen ten or more times. This chain uses TRBV7-9 with TRBJ2-2; no clear D gene. Germline V CDR1 and CDR2: SEHNR, FQNEAQ (reference sequence). Between the trimmed V and J ends, which lost 2 bases and 8 bases, there was a span of 6 bases. The CDR3 has 12 amino acids. CDR3 in amino acids: CASSLMSGELFF. The CDR3 DNA reads as TGTGCCAGCAGCTTAATGAGTGGGGAGCTGTTTTTT.